This T cell receptor beta chain derives from a study of a mutant IDH1 vaccine in newly diagnosed glioma (dated by TCRdb to 2020 to 2022). Some background on the complete study: Across visits V03 through V10, patients got a total of eight vaccinations, given in weeks 1, 3, 5, 7, 11, 15, 19 and 23. Vaccination started 4-6 weeks after radiotherapy alone, or was given together with temozolomide cycles in the groups whose treatment included chemotherapy. The 32 treated patients were approximately 62% male and 37.5% female, with a mean age of about 38 years. Before enrollment, most patients had been given radiochemotherapy with temozolomide as standard therapy, while the rest had received either radiotherapy alone or temozolomide alone. Peripheral blood was drawn at six visits: V03 (baseline), V05, V07, V10, V12 and V13. For exploratory analyses, under 30 treated patients had longitudinal TCRB deep sequencing done wherever samples were available.

Comment on this clone: Its antigen is currently not known. No much larger clone is present one base from it, and per-base qualities are unavailable.

The intended sense of this specimen's time point label: week 5, during vaccination. Each vaccine dose, consisting of 300 ug of a 20-mer mutant IDH1 peptide in Montanide, was administered subcutaneously with topical imiquimod. Newly diagnosed WHO grade 3 or 4 IDH1-mutant astrocytomas showing loss of nuclear ATRX were present in the donors. The samples were drawn from NOA16, a multicentre, single-arm, open-label phase I trial in Germany that tested a mutant IDH1 peptide vaccine in humans for the first time. Genomic DNA for TCRB sequencing was extracted from EDTA blood using the DNeasy Blood and Tissue Kit. Including the terminal cysteine and phenylalanine, the CDR3 comprises 18 residues. Of the read, only the CDR3 DNA is kept; its 54 bases are in frame from base 1. Taken from the germline V gene, the CDR1 and CDR2 loops are SGHNT and YENEEA. V was cut back by 8 bases and J by 0 bases, leaving a gap of 24 bases between them.

The research as a whole found: Availability determined which PBMC samples were chosen for TCRB deep sequencing. Across multiple MHC alleles, vaccine-induced immune responses were seen in around 93% of patients. According to the authors, sample limitations meant that analyses of patient blood samples could not be reproduced. Changes in the top peripheral T cell clonotypes picked up by TCRB sequencing did not appear to be linked to pseudoprogression.

Library generation was performed with the immunoSEQ multiplex PCR assay. Following the manufacturer's protocol, the hsTCRB Kit was used to amplify rearranged TCR beta chain sequences. TCRB libraries were sequenced on an Illumina MiSeq. Processing in the source paper ran as follows. The kit vendor's proprietary platform handled demultiplexing, trimming and gene mapping. TCRdb took over this immuneACCESS table, retaining in-frame rearrangements with V and J assigned. Such tables are incomplete; in checked studies, under half of the missing clones stem from an unresolved V gene, and the remainder is unexplained. That table furnishes V, J and clone size, whereas the DNA furnished D and trimming. This sample gives over 55,000 clones in total; 82% of them show up just once. 3.1% of the sample is held by the ten biggest clonotypes.

This sequence originates from a woman aged 18-35 years with glioma. Some clones in this sample may be carry-over from other donors' samples. This specimen was PBMCs, taken from a glioma patient whose treatment included an IDH1 peptide vaccine. The rearrangement joined TRBV11-3 to TRBJ2-3, with the D gene not clear enough to name. The CDR3 region reads CASAFPGRPLDSTDTQYF. The DNA reads TGTGCCAGCGCCTTTCCGGGCCGACCTCTGGATAGCACAGATACGCAGTATTTT.